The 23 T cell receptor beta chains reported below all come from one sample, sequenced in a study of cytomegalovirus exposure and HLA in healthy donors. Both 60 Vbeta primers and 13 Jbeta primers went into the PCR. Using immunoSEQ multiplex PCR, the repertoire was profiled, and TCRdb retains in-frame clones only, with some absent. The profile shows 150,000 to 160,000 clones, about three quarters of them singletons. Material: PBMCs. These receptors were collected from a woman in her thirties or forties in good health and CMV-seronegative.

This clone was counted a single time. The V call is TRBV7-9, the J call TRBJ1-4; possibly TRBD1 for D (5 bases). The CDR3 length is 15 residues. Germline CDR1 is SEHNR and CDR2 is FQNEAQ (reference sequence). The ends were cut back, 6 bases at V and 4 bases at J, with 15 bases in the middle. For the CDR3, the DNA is TGTGCCAGCAGTCTACTGGCTCAGGGTAATGAAAAACTGTTTTTT. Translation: CASSLLAQGNEKLFF.

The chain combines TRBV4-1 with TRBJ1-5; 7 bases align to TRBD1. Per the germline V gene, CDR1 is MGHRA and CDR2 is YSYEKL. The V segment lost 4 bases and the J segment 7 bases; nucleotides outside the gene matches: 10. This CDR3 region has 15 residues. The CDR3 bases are TGCGCCAGCAGCCTCAGACAGGGAGAAATCCAGCCCCAGCATTTT. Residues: CASSLRQGEIQPQHF.

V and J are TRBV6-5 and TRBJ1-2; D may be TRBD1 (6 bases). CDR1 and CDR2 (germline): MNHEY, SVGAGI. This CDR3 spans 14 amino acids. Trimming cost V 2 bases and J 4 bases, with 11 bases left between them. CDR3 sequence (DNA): TGTGCCAGCAGTTACCGGGCACAGGGCTATGGCTACACCTTC. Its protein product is CASSYRAQGYGYTF.

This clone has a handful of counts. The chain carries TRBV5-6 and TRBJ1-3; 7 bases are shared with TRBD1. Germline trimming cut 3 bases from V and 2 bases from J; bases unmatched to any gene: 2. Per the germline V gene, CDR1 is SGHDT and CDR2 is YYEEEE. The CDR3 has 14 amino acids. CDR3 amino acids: CASSYTGAGNTIYF. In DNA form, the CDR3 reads TGTGCCAGCAGCTACACAGGGGCTGGAAACACCATATATTTT.

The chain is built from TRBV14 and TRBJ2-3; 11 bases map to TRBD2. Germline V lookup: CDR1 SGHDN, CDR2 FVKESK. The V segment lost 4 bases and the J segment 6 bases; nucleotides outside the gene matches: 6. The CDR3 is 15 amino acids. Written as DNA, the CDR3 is TGTGCCAGCAGCCTAACTAGCGGGGGAGTGGATACGCAGTATTTT. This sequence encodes CASSLTSGGVDTQYF.

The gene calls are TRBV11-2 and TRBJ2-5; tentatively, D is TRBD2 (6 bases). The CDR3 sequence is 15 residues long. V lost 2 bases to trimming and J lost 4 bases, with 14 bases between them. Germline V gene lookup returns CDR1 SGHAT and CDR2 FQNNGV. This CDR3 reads CASSLTPPAGETQYF. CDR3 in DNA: TGTGCCAGCAGCTTAACCCCCCCAGCGGGAGAGACCCAGTACTTC.

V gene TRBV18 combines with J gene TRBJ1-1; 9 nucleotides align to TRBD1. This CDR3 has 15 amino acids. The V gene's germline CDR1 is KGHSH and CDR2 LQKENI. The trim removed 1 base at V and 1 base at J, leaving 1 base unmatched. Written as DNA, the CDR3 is TGTGCCAGCTCACCACTGGGACAGGGGAACACTGAAGCTTTCTTT. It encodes CASSPLGQGNTEAFF.

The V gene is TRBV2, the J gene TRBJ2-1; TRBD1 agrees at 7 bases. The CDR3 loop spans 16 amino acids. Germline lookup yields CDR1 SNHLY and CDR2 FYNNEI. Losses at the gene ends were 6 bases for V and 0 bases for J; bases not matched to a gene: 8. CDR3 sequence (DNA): TGTGCCAGCAGAAAGATCCGGGACAGCTCCTACAATGAGCAGTTCTTC. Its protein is CASRKIRDSSYNEQFF.

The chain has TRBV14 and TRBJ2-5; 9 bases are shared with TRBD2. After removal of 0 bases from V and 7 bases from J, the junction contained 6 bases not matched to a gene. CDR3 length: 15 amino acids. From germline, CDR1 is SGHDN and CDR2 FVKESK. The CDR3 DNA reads TGTGCCAGCAGCCAAGATCTAGCGGGGCGGGGGACCCAGTACTTC. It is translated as CASSQDLAGRGTQYF.

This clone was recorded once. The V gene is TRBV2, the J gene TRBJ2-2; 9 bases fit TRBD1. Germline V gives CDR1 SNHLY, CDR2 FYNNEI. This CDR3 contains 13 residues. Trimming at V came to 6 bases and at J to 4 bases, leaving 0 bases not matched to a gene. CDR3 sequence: CASRQGATGELFF. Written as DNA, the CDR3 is TGTGCCAGCAGACAGGGGGCCACCGGGGAGCTGTTTTTT.

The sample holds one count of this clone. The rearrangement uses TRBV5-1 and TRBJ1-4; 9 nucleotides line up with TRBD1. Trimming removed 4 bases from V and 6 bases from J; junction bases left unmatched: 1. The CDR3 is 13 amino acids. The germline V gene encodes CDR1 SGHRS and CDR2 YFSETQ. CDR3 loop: CASSRDRDEKLFF. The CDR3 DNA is TGCGCCAGCAGCAGGGACAGGGATGAAAAACTGTTTTTT.

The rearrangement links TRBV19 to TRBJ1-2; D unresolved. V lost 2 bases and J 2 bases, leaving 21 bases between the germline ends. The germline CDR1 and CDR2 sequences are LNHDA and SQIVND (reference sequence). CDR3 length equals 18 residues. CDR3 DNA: TGTGCCAGTAGTATAACTTGGGCAGTTGAGGAGGGCAACTATGGCTACACCTTC. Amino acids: CASSITWAVEEGNYGYTF.

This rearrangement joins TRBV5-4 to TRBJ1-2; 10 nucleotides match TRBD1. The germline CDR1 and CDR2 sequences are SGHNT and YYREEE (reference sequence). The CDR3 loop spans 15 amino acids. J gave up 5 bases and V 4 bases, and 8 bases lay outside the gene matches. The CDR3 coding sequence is TGTGCCAGCAGCCTCGGGACAGGGGCAGGATATGGCTACACCTTC. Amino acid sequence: CASSLGTGAGYGYTF. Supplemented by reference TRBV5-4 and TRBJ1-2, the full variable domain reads ETGVTQSPTHLIKTRGQQVTLRCSSQSGHNTVSWYQQALGQGPQFIFQYYREEENGRGNFPPRFSGLQFPNYSSELNVNALELDDSALYLCASSLGTGAGYGYTFGSGTRLTVV.

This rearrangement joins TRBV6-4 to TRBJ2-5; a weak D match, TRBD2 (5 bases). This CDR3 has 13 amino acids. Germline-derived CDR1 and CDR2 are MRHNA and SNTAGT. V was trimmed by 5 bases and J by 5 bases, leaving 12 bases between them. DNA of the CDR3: TGTGCCAGCAGTCGCGGGCCTGGGGAGACCCAGTACTTC. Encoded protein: CASSRGPGETQYF.

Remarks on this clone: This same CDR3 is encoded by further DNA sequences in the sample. Here the CDR3 DNA reads TGCGCCAGCAGCCCTCTTAGCGGGGGCACAGATACGCAGTATTTT. Translation gives CASSPLSGGTDTQYF. The V gene is TRBV4-1, the J gene TRBJ2-3; 8 bases map to TRBD2. Germline trimming cut 4 bases from V and 1 base from J; bases unmatched to any gene: 4. The CDR3 runs to 15 residues. CDR1 and CDR2 from the germline V gene are MGHRA and YSYEKL.

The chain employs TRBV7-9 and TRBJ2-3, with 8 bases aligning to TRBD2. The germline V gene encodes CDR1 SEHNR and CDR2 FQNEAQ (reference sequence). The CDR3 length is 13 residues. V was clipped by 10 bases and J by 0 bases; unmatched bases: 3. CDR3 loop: CATGLASTDTQYF. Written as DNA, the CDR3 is TGTGCCACAGGACTAGCTAGCACAGATACGCAGTATTTT.

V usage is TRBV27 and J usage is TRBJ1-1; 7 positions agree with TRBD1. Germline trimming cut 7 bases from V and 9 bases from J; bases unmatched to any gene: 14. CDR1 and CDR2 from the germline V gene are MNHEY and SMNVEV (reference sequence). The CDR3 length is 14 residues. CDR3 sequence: CASKLPGTDRKAFF. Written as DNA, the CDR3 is TGTGCCAGCAAATTACCAGGGACAGACAGAAAAGCTTTCTTT.

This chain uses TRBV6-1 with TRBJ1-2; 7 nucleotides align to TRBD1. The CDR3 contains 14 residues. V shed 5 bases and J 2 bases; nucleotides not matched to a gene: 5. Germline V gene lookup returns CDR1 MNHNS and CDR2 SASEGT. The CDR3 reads CASSPRQGNYGYTF. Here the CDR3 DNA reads TGTGCCAGCAGTCCGCGACAGGGAAACTATGGCTACACCTTC.

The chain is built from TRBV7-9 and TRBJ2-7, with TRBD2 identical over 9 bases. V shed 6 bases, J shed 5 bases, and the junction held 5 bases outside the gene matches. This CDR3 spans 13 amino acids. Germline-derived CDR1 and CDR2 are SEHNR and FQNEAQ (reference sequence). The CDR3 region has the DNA TGTGCCAGCAGACCAGGGACTAGCAACGAGCAGTACTTC. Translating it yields CASRPGTSNEQYF.

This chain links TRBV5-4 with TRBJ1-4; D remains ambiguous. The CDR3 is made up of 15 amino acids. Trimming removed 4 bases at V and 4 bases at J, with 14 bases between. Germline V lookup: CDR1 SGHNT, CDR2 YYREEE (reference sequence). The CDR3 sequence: CASSRGPALNEKLFF. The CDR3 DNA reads TGTGCCAGCAGCCGAGGGCCAGCCCTTAATGAAAAACTGTTTTTT.

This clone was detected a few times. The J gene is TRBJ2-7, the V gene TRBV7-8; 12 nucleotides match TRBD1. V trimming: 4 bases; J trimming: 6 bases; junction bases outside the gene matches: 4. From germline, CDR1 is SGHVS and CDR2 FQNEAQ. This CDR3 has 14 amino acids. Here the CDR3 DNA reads TGTGCCAGCAGCTACGGGACAGGGGGCATCGAGCAGTACTTC. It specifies CASSYGTGGIEQYF.

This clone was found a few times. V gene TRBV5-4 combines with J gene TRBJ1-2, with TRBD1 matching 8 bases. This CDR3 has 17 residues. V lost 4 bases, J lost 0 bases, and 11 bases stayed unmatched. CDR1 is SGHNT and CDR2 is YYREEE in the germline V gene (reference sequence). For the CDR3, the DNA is TGTGCCAGCAGCCCGCGGGACAGGAGCGTATCTAACTATGGCTACACCTTC. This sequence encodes CASSPRDRSVSNYGYTF.

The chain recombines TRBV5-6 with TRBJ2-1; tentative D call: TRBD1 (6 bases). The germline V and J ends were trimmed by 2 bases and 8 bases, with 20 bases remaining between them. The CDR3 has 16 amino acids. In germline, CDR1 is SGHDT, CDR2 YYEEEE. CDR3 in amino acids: CASSFDTGRKVDEQFF. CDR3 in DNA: TGTGCCAGCAGCTTCGATACAGGGAGAAAGGTAGATGAGCAGTTCTTC.